This T cell receptor beta chain comes out of a study of PD-L1 blockade in urothelial cancer. Study summary: Patients began atezolizumab, 1,200 mg intravenously every 3 weeks, at some point between 2012 and 2014. Counts from blood samples showed a median of roughly 140,000 T cells. Blood was subjected to analysis at 3 weeks (second dose) and 6 weeks following treatment start.

The CDR3 is 16 amino acids. Germline loops: CDR1 SGHTA, CDR2 FQGTGA. The V gene lost 5 bases and the J gene lost 2 bases, with 16 bases spanning the gap. Sequencing used immunoSEQ multiplex PCR; TCRdb keeps in-frame clones, though not all of them. The table has tens of thousands of clones, 90% seen once. Study conclusions and caveats: In blood sampled pretreatment, TCR clonality below the median predicted better survival.

Regarding this clone: Its antigen is unidentified.

As for time point: pretreatment peripheral blood. The chain carries TRBV7-3 and TRBJ1-3, with D possibly being TRBD1 (6 bases). The sample here was PBMCs, taken around atezolizumab (anti-PD-L1) treatment. This receptor was taken from a man in his 60s with urothelial cancer. The chain's CDR3 is CASSPTGTSPGNTIYF. DNA for the CDR3: TGTGCCAGCAGCCCAACCGGGACATCCCCTGGAAACACCATATATTTT.